The clone carrying this T cell receptor beta chain was seen a few times. Its antigen is still unknown. Template material for amplifying TCR beta CDR3 regions consisted of RNA transcripts. The HTBI primer set served for first-round RT-PCR of the TCR CDR3. TCRdb re-derived calls from the multiplex PCR reads in MiXCR, one entry per CDR3 protein. The table lists hundreds of thousands of distinct CDR3 sequences, about 20% of them singletons. This specimen comes from a study of T cells in Graves' hyperthyroidism and ophthalmopathy. For the study at large: Peripheral blood samples were taken at initial diagnosis, prior to any treatment. Overall study findings and caveats: Expanded thyroid clonotypes (above 0.001) were mostly also found in blood.

Deletions cut 1 base from V and 0 bases from J, with 10 bases between. The CDR3 runs 16 residues. The germline V gene encodes CDR1 SGHTA and CDR2 FQGNSA. The study left out patients who had uncontrolled infection, other autoimmune disease, pregnancy or lactation. Diagnosis relied on clinical symptoms, serum thyroxine and TRAb, thyroid ultrasound and orbital computed tomography. Source material: blood. This TCR was sampled from a man in his forties or fifties with Graves' ophthalmopathy. V and J are TRBV7-2 and TRBJ2-4, with D perhaps given as TRBD1 or TRBD2 (5 bases each). The CDR3 is CASSLGGASAKNIQYF. CDR3 bases: TGTGCCAGCAGCTTAGGAGGGGCTTCAGCCAAAAACATTCAGTACTTC.